Sequencing of this T cell receptor (beta chain) was carried out in a study of blood T cells in healthy people across ages. Across the study: There was about one barcoded beta molecule captured by template switching per two T cells. Study-level results: Estimates of total diversity, which came from one million sequenced T cells, were considered to be underestimates.

The authors ran a second PCR of about 6 to 12 cycles using a sample-barcoded 5' primer and a J-beta primer mix. Every cDNA was tagged by a template-switch adaptor with 12 random nucleotides. TCRdb passed the 5' RACE reads through MiXCR, listing each CDR3 protein once. There are around 500,000 distinct CDR3 sequences in the sample; 47% occur only once, and roughly 25% lies in the top ten. With regard to this clonotype: The target antigen is unknown.

Germline V gene lookup returns CDR1 MNHEY and CDR2 SVGEGT. CDR3 length: 11 residues. The V and J ends lost 8 bases and 3 bases, in that order; junction bases with no gene match: 1. This clonotype originated in a man aged 80 or over in good health. The chain employs TRBV6-2 or TRBV6-3 and TRBJ2-7, with 7 bases identical to TRBD2. Sample: blood. The chain's CDR3 is CASGTIYEQYF. In DNA form, the CDR3 reads TGTGCCAGCGGGACTATCTACGAGCAGTACTTC.